This is a list of T cell receptor beta chains from one sample in a study of shared clonotypes between healthy human individuals. Only in-frame clones appear in the TCRdb table, and some are missing; sequencing was by immunoSEQ multiplex PCR. The sample has over 2 million clones, about 95% seen once. Material: naive CD8+ T cells sorted from blood. Every receptor here comes from a man younger than 30 in good health. The CDR3 runs from the conserved cysteine through the conserved F or W. A D gene is named only where the DNA matches it firmly. Clone size is shown for a subset of rows, as once, few, many or a class of expanded clone.

TRBJ2-3 - TRBV7-9 - TGTGCCAGCAGCTTATCCACAGATACGCAGTATTTT CASSLSTDTQYF
TRBJ2-5 - TRBV2 - TGTGCCAGCAGGGGGGACGTGGAGACCCAGTACTTC CASRGDVETQYF
TRBJ2-3 TRBD1 TRBV27 - TGTGCCAGCAGTTTAGGGGGACAGGGCGCAGATACGCAGTATTTT CASSLGGQGADTQYF
TRBJ2-5 - TRBV6-1 - TGTGCCAGCAGTGAATTGGCCGTCCGAGGGCTTGAGACCCAGTACTTC CASSELAVRGLETQYF
TRBJ1-5 - TRBV27 - TGTGCCAGCAGTTTGCGGTATGATCAGCCCCAGCATTTT CASSLRYDQPQHF
TRBJ2-1 - TRBV10-3 - TGTGCCATCAGTGAGGGTGAAGCGCCCGTCTCCTACAATGAGCAGTTCTTC CAISEGEAPVSYNEQFF
TRBJ1-2 - TRBV27 - TGTGCCAGCAGTTGGTCCGCAGGGGCCATTAACTATGGCTACACCTTC CASSWSAGAINYGYTF
TRBJ2-3 - TRBV5-1 - TGCGCCAGCAGCTTGTCGGACGATAGAGATACGCAGTATTTT CASSLSDDRDTQYF
TRBJ2-7 - TRBV5-6 - TGTGCCAGCAGCCCTTCCACGGGTTCCCCTTACGAGCAGTACTTC CASSPSTGSPYEQYF
TRBJ2-7 - TRBV13 - TGTGCCAGCAGCTTACTAAACGTCCACGAGCAGTACTTC CASSLLNVHEQYF
TRBJ2-7 - TRBV11-1 - TGTGCCAGCAGCTTAGCGGGCCTCACCTACGAGCAGTACTTC CASSLAGLTYEQYF
TRBJ2-7 - TRBV10-2 - TGCGCCAGCGGAGGGCTAGTTGGGATAACTTACGAGCAGTACTTC CASGGLVGITYEQYF
TRBJ2-1 TRBD2 TRBV10-3 - TGTGCCATCAGAAATCTAGCGGGGGTTGACAATGAGCAGTTCTTC CAIRNLAGVDNEQFF
TRBJ1-5 - TRBV21-1 - TGTGCCAGCAGCCGGGACAGGGGGCGCGGTAAGGGTCAGCCCCAGCATTTT CASSRDRGRGKGQPQHF
TRBJ2-3 - TRBV1 - TGCACCAGCAGGGGGGCGGATACGCAGTATTTT CTSRGADTQYF
TRBJ2-5 - TRBV4-1 - TGCGCCAGCAGCCAAGTAAGTGGGGGGACAGCCGGAGAGACCCAGTACTTC CASSQVSGGTAGETQYF
TRBJ2-7 TRBD1 TRBV9 - TGTGCCAGCAGCCCCGGACAGGGCGTCGAGCAGTACTTC CASSPGQGVEQYF
TRBJ1-1 TRBD1 TRBV7-3 - TGTGCCAGCAGCTCTTCGACAGGGGGACAAATGAACACTGAAGCTTTCTTT CASSSSTGGQMNTEAFF
TRBJ2-7 - TRBV6-5 - TGTGCCAGCAGTTACTCATGGACTATCATGCCTTACGAGCAGTACTTC CASSYSWTIMPYEQYF
TRBJ1-2 TRBD1 TRBV13 - TGTGCCAGCAGCATCCGGACAGGGTGGGATGGCTACACCTTC CASSIRTGWDGYTF
TRBJ2-1 TRBD1 TRBV9 - TGTGCCAGCAGCGTAGTGACAGGGGGACCCTACAATGAGCAGTTCTTC CASSVVTGGPYNEQFF
TRBJ2-1 - TRBV7-9 - TGTGCCAGCAGCCCCTTCACTAGCTCTAGTTGGGATGAGCAGTTCTTC CASSPFTSSSWDEQFF
TRBJ2-5 - TRBV29-1 - TGCAGCGTTCTGGGGAAGAGAGGTTTCCAAGAGACCCAGTACTTC CSVLGKRGFQETQYF
TRBJ2-7 TRBD1 TRBV6-1 many TGTGCCAGCAGTGAAGGCAACAGGGGGCTCTACGAGCAGTACTTC CASSEGNRGLYEQYF
TRBJ1-3 - TRBV10-2 - TGCGCCAGCAGTGATTCCGGGGTCGGAAACACCATATATTTT CASSDSGVGNTIYF
TRBJ2-1 TRBD1 TRBV5-4 - TGTGCCAGCAGCTTAACAGGGGACAATGAGCAGTTCTTC CASSLTGDNEQFF
TRBJ2-7 TRBD2 TRBV9 once TGTGCCAGCAGCGGAACTAGCGGGCCATACGAGCAGTACTTC CASSGTSGPYEQYF
TRBJ1-1 - TRBV30 - TGTGCCTGGAGTGCGCCCCCCACTGAAGCTTTCTTT CAWSAPPTEAFF
TRBJ1-5 TRBD1 TRBV6-4 - TGTGCCAGCAGTGACTTAACTTCCGGGACAGGGGATTATAGCAATCAGCCCCAGCATTTT CASSDLTSGTGDYSNQPQHF
TRBJ2-3 TRBD2 TRBV9 - TGTGCCAGCAGCGCGGGACTAGCGGGGCCACTCAGCACAGATACGCAGTATTTT CASSAGLAGPLSTDTQYF
TRBJ2-1 - TRBV7-6 - TGTGCCAGCAGCTTAGGACTAGTCAATGAGCAGTTCTTC CASSLGLVNEQFF
TRBJ2-3 TRBD2 TRBV27 - TGTGCCAGCAGTTTATTGCCTAGCGGGCCCACAGATACGCAGTATTTT CASSLLPSGPTDTQYF
TRBJ2-7 TRBD1 TRBV19 - TGTGCCAGTAGTATTTATACAGGGGTCCCCTACGAGCAGTACTTC CASSIYTGVPYEQYF
TRBJ2-7 - TRBV5-1 - TGCGCCAGCAGCTCGGAAGTTTCCTACGAGCAGTACTTC CASSSEVSYEQYF
TRBJ2-1 - TRBV9 - TGTGCCAGCACCCCGCCAAGGGCGAATGAGCAGTTCTTC CASTPPRANEQFF
TRBJ1-1 - TRBV20-1 - TGCAGTGCTAGAGAGAGCTGGGACTTTAACTTT CSARESWDFNF
TRBJ2-2 - TRBV15 - TGTGCCACCAGCAGCTATCGACTAGTTCTGGGGAACACCGGGGAGCTGTTTTTT CATSSYRLVLGNTGELFF
TRBJ2-5 TRBD2 TRBV27 - TGTGCCAGCAGTTTATACCCTCCCTGGGAGGGATTAGAGACCCAGTACTTC CASSLYPPWEGLETQYF
TRBJ2-7 - TRBV4-3 - TGCGCCAGCAGCCAAGGGACCGGGACCTACGAGCAGTACTTC CASSQGTGTYEQYF
TRBJ2-7 TRBD1 TRBV9 - TGTGCCAGCAGCCCCCCGGACAGGGGCTCCTACGAGCAGTACTTC CASSPPDRGSYEQYF
TRBJ2-7 - TRBV5-8 - TGTGCCAGCAGCTTAGGGGGGTACTACGAGCAGTACTTC CASSLGGYYEQYF
TRBJ2-5 - TRBV9 - TGTGCCAGCAGCGTAGCACTAAACGAACGGGAGACCCAGTACTTC CASSVALNERETQYF
TRBJ1-3 TRBD1 TRBV19 - TGTGCCAGTAAGGAGGGACAGTTTAGTACCATATATTTT CASKEGQFSTIYF
TRBJ1-4 - TRBV15 - TGTGCCACCAGCAGGAGGGCTAATGAAAAACTGTTTTTT CATSRRANEKLFF
TRBJ1-1 TRBD1 TRBV7-6 - TGTGCCAGCAGCTCCCGGACAGGGACGAACACTGAAGCTTTCTTT CASSSRTGTNTEAFF
TRBJ2-7 - TRBV2 - TGTGCCAGCAGTGAATCTCGGGGAGGTTCCTCCTACGAGCAGTACTTC CASSESRGGSSYEQYF
TRBJ2-2 - TRBV7-9 - TGTGCCAGCAGCTCCCATAAGTCCGGGACCTCGAACACCGGGGAGCTGTTTTTT CASSSHKSGTSNTGELFF
TRBJ1-1 - TRBV5-1 - TGCGCCAGCAGCTTGCGGACTGTGAACACTGAAGCTTTCTTT CASSLRTVNTEAFF
TRBJ1-1 - TRBV19 - TGTGCCAGTAGTATCGGGGTCAACACTGAAGCTTTCTTT CASSIGVNTEAFF
TRBJ2-7 TRBD1 TRBV5-6 - TGTGCCAGCAGCCCCCCGACAGGGGCCTTCTCCTACGAGCAGTACTTC CASSPPTGAFSYEQYF
TRBJ1-4 - TRBV7-9 - TGTGCCAGCAGCTTAGATCCGAGGGTGCCAAATGAAAAACTGTTTTTT CASSLDPRVPNEKLFF
TRBJ1-5 - TRBV7-2 - TGTGCCAGCAGCTTAATTGCTCGGGTAGGGGTGGAACCCCAGCATTTT CASSLIARVGVEPQHF
TRBJ2-2 - TRBV2 - TGTGCCAGCAGGGGGGTAACGAACACCGGGGAGCTGTTTTTT CASRGVTNTGELFF
TRBJ2-5 - TRBV10-1 - TGCGCCAGCGTCCCGTGGCACCCTCAAGAGACCCAGTACTTC CASVPWHPQETQYF
TRBJ1-6 - TRBV4-1 - TGCGCCAGCAGCCAAGACGGGCTAATCGATTCACCCCTCCACTTT CASSQDGLIDSPLHF